The 26 T cell receptor beta chains below come from one sample, sequenced in a study of blood T cell repertoires in COVID-19. Sequencing used immunoSEQ multiplex PCR; TCRdb keeps in-frame clones, though not all of them. The sample has more than 85,000 clones, approximately 82% seen once; the top ten hold about 9%. The sample comprised peripheral blood. Every receptor here comes from a man between 60 and 75 years old with active or convalescent COVID-19.

V gene TRBV27 combines with J gene TRBJ2-7; 7 nucleotides align to TRBD2. The J segment lost 0 bases and the V segment lost 2 bases, leaving 16 bases of the junction unmatched. CDR3 length: 19 amino acids. CDR1 is MNHEY and CDR2 is SMNVEV in the germline V gene (reference sequence). Here the CDR3 reads CASSLGLGGTALVSYEQYV. CDR3 sequence (DNA): TGTGCCAGCAGTTTAGGGTTGGGGGGGACGGCCCTAGTCTCCTACGAGCAGTACGTC.

This chain joins TRBV24-1 and TRBJ2-5, with D uncertain. Trimming stripped 3 bases from V and 7 bases from J, with 14 bases between. CDR1 and CDR2 from the germline V gene are KGHDR and SFDVKD. The CDR3 extends over 14 amino acids. CDR3 amino acids: CATSDPYFSGTQYF. In DNA, the CDR3 is TGTGCCACCAGTGATCCGTACTTCTCCGGGACCCAGTACTTC.

The table lists this clone with a count of one. This chain uses TRBV30 with TRBJ2-5, with 14 bases matching TRBD2. The CDR3 length is 16 residues. The germline V gene encodes CDR1 GTSNPN and CDR2 SVGIG (reference sequence). Germline trimming cut 2 bases from V and 4 bases from J; bases unmatched to any gene: 6. The CDR3 sequence is CAWSPGLAGVGETQYF. CDR3 nucleotides: TGTGCCTGGAGTCCGGGACTAGCGGGAGTTGGAGAGACCCAGTACTTC. Variable domain in full (rest from reference TRBV30 and TRBJ2-5): SQTIHQWPATLVQPVGSPLSLECTVEGTSNPNLYWYRQAAGRGLQLLFYSVGIGQISSEVPQNLSASRPQDRQFILSSKKLLLSDSGFYLCAWSPGLAGVGETQYFGPGTRLLVL.

This clone came up many times. The chain employs TRBV6-5 and TRBJ2-7, with TRBD2 matching 8 bases. This CDR3 region has 15 residues. Unmatched junction bases numbered 7, after V lost 2 bases and J lost 4 bases. The germline V gene encodes CDR1 MNHEY and CDR2 SVGAGI. CDR3 protein: CASSYATSGRYEQYF. Written as DNA, the CDR3 is TGTGCCAGCAGTTACGCCACTAGCGGAAGATACGAGCAGTACTTC.

V usage is TRBV29-1 and J usage is TRBJ1-2; D ambiguous. Deletions cut 6 bases from V and 6 bases from J, with 11 bases between. The germline V gene encodes CDR1 SQVTM and CDR2 ANQGSEA. The CDR3 contains 11 residues. The CDR3 DNA reads as TGCAGCGTCGGCTCTAGGAATGGCTACACCTTC. It yields the protein CSVGSRNGYTF.

This clone was detected only once. The chain couples TRBV2 to TRBJ2-5, with 9 bases that match TRBD1. CDR1 and CDR2 (germline): SNHLY, FYNNEI. J was trimmed by 14 bases and V by 4 bases; bases with no gene match: 11. The CDR3 spans 13 residues. CDR3 loop: CASSGLGGTGRYF. The CDR3 DNA is TGTGCCAGCAGTGGGTTGGGGGGGACAGGGCGATACTTC.

A word on this clone: Other DNA variants within this sample encode the same CDR3. The chain is built from TRBV19 and TRBJ1-1; TRBD1 matches at 9 bases. The CDR3 is made up of 14 amino acids. With 3 bases clipped from V and 5 bases from J, the junction kept 4 bases outside the gene matches. The germline V gene encodes CDR1 LNHDA and CDR2 SQIVND (reference sequence). CDR3 residues: CASSIGQGSTEAFF. In nucleotides, the CDR3 is TGTGCCAGTAGTATCGGACAGGGGAGTACTGAAGCTTTCTTT.

The J gene is TRBJ2-6, the V gene TRBV2; 9 bases are shared with TRBD2. CDR3 length: 18 amino acids. Germline CDR1 and CDR2: SNHLY and FYNNEI. Trimming cost V 4 bases and J 4 bases; bases outside gene matches: 11. The CDR3 loop is CASSGLRGRATGANVLTF. As DNA, the CDR3 is TGTGCCAGCAGTGGTCTGCGCGGGAGGGCCACAGGGGCCAACGTCCTGACTTTC.

The V gene is TRBV7-2, the J gene TRBJ2-5, with 7 bases identical to TRBD1. The length of the CDR3 is 15 residues. After removal of 0 bases from V and 0 bases from J, the junction contained 1 base not matched to a gene. Germline lookup yields CDR1 SGHTA and CDR2 FQGNSA. The CDR3 sequence: CASSLAGTDQETQYF. DNA of the CDR3: TGTGCCAGCAGCTTAGCTGGGACAGACCAAGAGACCCAGTACTTC.

J is TRBJ1-2 and V is TRBV10-3; 9 nucleotides align to TRBD1. This CDR3 spans 14 amino acids. The germline V gene has CDR1 ENHRY and CDR2 SYGVKD. Unmatched junction bases numbered 3, after V lost 0 bases and J lost 7 bases. The DNA for the CDR3 is TGTGCCATCAGTGAGTCCGGGACAGGGACTGGCTACACCTTC. Protein: CAISESGTGTGYTF.

This clone was recorded a few times. The CDR3 DNA reads as TGTGCCAGCAGCTTAGAAGAGATCACTGAAGCTTTCTTT. It encodes CASSLEEITEAFF. The chain recombines TRBV13 with TRBJ1-1; D is ambiguous. The V gene's germline CDR1 is PRHDT and CDR2 FYEKMQ (reference sequence). The CDR3 runs to 13 residues. Deletions cut 1 base from V and 4 bases from J, with 7 bases between.

The V call is TRBV18, the J call TRBJ1-3; D gene ambiguous. This CDR3 is built from 16 residues. V was cut by 5 bases and J by 1 base, with 15 bases left in between. CDR1 and CDR2 (germline): KGHSH, LQKENI. The CDR3 reads CASSANPPGSGNTIYF. CDR3 bases: TGTGCCAGCTCAGCCAATCCACCCGGGTCTGGAAACACCATATATTTT.

The chain joins TRBV24-1 to TRBJ1-5; the match to TRBD1 covers 7 bases. After removal of 9 bases from V and 0 bases from J, the junction contained 4 bases not matched to a gene. The CDR3 is made up of 14 amino acids. Germline CDR1 KGHDR, CDR2 SFDVKD. CDR3 bases: TGTGCCACCGGGACAGTTAATAGCAATCAGCCCCAGCATTTT. Its translation is CATGTVNSNQPQHF.

The chain joins TRBV18 to TRBJ2-1, with TRBD2 as a possible D gene (6 bases). V was shortened by 4 bases and J by 3 bases, with 22 bases between the two germline ends. This CDR3 contains 18 residues. CDR1 and CDR2 (germline): KGHSH, LQKENI. Here the CDR3 reads CASSRSTGVQLYYNEQFF. The CDR3 DNA is TGTGCCAGCTCACGGTCGACGGGAGTGCAGCTTTACTACAATGAGCAGTTCTTC. Filled out from reference TRBV18 and TRBJ2-1, the complete variable domain reads NAGVMQNPRHLVRRRGQEARLRCSPMKGHSHVYWYRQLPEEGLKFMVYLQKENIIDESGMPKERFSAEFPKEGPSILRIQQVVRGDSAAYFCASSRSTGVQLYYNEQFFGPGTRLTVL.

This rearrangement joins TRBV5-1 to TRBJ1-1; no definite D call. The CDR3 sequence is 15 residues long. Germline CDR1 is SGHRS and CDR2 is YFSETQ. V lost 4 bases to trimming and J lost 2 bases, with 15 bases between them. The CDR3 here is CASSQQSTLNTEAFF. CDR3 sequence (DNA): TGCGCCAGCAGCCAACAGAGCACCCTTAACACTGAAGCTTTCTTT.

This clone has a single count. For the CDR3, the DNA is TGCGCCAGCAGCCAAGATTTGGGGGCCCTCTATAATTCACCCCTCCACTTT. Translation: CASSQDLGALYNSPLHF. The rearrangement joins TRBV4-1 to TRBJ1-6, with a possible D match to TRBD1 (6 bases). The CDR3 is 17 residues long. Trimming took off 0 bases at V and 3 bases at J, with 12 bases between the two ends. Germline CDR1 and CDR2: MGHRA and YSYEKL.

V gene TRBV4-3 combines with J gene TRBJ2-3; 13 nucleotides match TRBD2. CDR3 length equals 16 residues. V dropped 1 base and J dropped 5; count of bases not matched to a gene: 3. Per the germline V gene, CDR1 is LGHNA and CDR2 is YSLEER. Here the CDR3 DNA reads TGCGCCAGCAGCCAAGGACTAGCGGGAGGTTTAGATACGCAGTATTTT. It translates to CASSQGLAGGLDTQYF.

This chain uses TRBV5-1 with TRBJ1-1; 8 bases fit TRBD1. Trimming took 4 bases from V and 1 from J; bases not matched to a gene: 6. Germline lookup yields CDR1 SGHRS and CDR2 YFSETQ. CDR3 length: 15 residues. The CDR3 is CASSGQGARNTEAFF. DNA of the CDR3: TGCGCCAGCAGCGGTCAGGGGGCACGGAACACTGAAGCTTTCTTT.

V usage is TRBV28 and J usage is TRBJ1-2, with D unclear. This CDR3 spans 16 amino acids. Germline V lookup: CDR1 MDHEN, CDR2 SYDVKM. V was trimmed by 5 bases and J by 0 bases, leaving 16 bases between them. The CDR3 bases are TGTGCCAGCAGTACGAGTGATGTACGTGCTAACTATGGCTACACCTTC. It is translated as CASSTSDVRANYGYTF.

A word on this clone: At one end the junction does not follow the germline gene, possibly because of a read error. The gene calls are TRBV27 and TRBJ1-1, with 7 bases fitting TRBD1. CDR1 MNHEY and CDR2 SMNVEV come from the germline V gene (reference sequence). The CDR3 is 15 amino acids. In nucleotides, the CDR3 is TGTGCCAGCAGTCTATCCACACAGGGGCACACTGAAGCTTTCTTT. The encoded protein is CASSLSTQGHTEAFF.

V usage is TRBV5-1 and J usage is TRBJ1-2, with D hard to call. V was clipped by 0 bases and J by 6 bases, with 12 bases between them. Germline-derived CDR1 and CDR2 are SGHRS and YFSETQ. The CDR3 is 14 residues long. CDR3 sequence: CASSLERPRDGYTF. The CDR3 region has the DNA TGCGCCAGCAGCTTGGAACGGCCGAGGGATGGCTACACCTTC.

This sequence joins TRBV28 and TRBJ2-1, with 7 bases aligning to TRBD2. V lost 2 bases and J lost 3; bases outside the gene matches: 4. The CDR3 spans 15 residues. CDR1 is MDHEN, CDR2 SYDVKM, per germline. DNA of the CDR3: TGTGCCAGCAGTTTAGGCGGGAGAGTCTACAATGAGCAGTTCTTC. It translates to CASSLGGRVYNEQFF.

This clone was counted only a few times. This rearrangement joins TRBV7-7 to TRBJ2-3, with 8 bases that match TRBD1. J lost 1 base, V lost 4 bases, and 4 bases had no gene match. The CDR3 consists of 15 residues. Germline CDR1 and CDR2: SSHAT and FNYEAQ (reference sequence). The CDR3 nucleotides read TGTGCCAGCAGCTCCGGGACAGGCCGCACAGATACGCAGTATTTT. Its translation: CASSSGTGRTDTQYF. Full variable domain (remainder filled in from reference TRBV7-7 and TRBJ2-3): GAGVSQSPRYKVTKRGQDVTLRCDPISSHATLYWYQQALGQGPEFLTYFNYEAQPDKSGLPSDRFSAERPEGSISTLTIQRTEQRDSAMYRCASSSGTGRTDTQYFGPGTRLTVL.

This rearrangement joins TRBV28 to TRBJ2-7; the D gene is possibly TRBD2 (6 bases). The germline V gene encodes CDR1 MDHEN and CDR2 SYDVKM. V was cut by 2 bases and J by 4 bases, with 6 bases left in between. The CDR3 is made up of 12 amino acids. The CDR3 bases are TGTGCCAGCAGTTTAGGGGGGTACGAGCAGTACTTC. Translation gives CASSLGGYEQYF. The full variable domain, with the rest looked up from reference TRBV28 and TRBJ2-7, is DVKVTQSSRYLVKRTGEKVFLECVQDMDHENMFWYRQDPGLGLRLIYFSYDVKMKEKGDIPEGYSVSREKKERFSLILESASTNQTSMYLCASSLGGYEQYFGPGTRLTVT.

J is TRBJ1-4 and V is TRBV6-2 or TRBV6-3, with no clear D. V was clipped by 3 bases and J by 7 bases, with 9 bases between them. This CDR3 is built from 13 residues. Germline CDR1 reads MNHEY; CDR2 reads SVGEGT. CDR3 sequence reads: CASSYRRIEKLFF. CDR3 DNA sequence: TGTGCCAGCAGTTATAGGCGGATTGAAAAACTGTTTTTT.

The chain links TRBV28 to TRBJ1-2, with a possible D match to TRBD1 (5 bases). The ends were cut back, 7 bases at V and 12 bases at J, with 18 bases in the middle. The CDR3 sequence is 12 residues long. CDR1 and CDR2 from the germline V gene are MDHEN and SYDVKM. Written as DNA, the CDR3 is TGTGCCAGCACTGGACACGGACGTTCTGACACCTTC. It is translated as CASTGHGRSDTF.